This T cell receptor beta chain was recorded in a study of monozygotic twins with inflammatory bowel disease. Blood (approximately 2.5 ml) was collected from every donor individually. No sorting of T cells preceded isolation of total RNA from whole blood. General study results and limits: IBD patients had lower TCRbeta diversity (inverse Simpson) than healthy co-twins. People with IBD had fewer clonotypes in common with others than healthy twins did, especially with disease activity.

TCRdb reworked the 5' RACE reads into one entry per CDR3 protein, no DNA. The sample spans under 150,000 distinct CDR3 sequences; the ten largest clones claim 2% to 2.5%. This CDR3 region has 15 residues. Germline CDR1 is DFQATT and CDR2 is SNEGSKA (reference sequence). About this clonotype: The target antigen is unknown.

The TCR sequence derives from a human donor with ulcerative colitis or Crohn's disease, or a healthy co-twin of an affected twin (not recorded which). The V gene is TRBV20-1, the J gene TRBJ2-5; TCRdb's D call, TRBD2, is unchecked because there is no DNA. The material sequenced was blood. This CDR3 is CSARDYRLEGETQYF.